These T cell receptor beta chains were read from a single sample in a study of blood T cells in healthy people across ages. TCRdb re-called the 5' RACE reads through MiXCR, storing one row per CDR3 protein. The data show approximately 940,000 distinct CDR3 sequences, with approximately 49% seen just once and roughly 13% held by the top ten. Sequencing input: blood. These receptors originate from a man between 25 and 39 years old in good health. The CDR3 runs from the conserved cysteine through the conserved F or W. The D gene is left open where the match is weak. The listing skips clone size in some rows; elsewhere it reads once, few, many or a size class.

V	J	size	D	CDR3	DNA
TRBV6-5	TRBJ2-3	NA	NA	CVSSYSEDSFTDTQYF	TGTGTCAGCAGTTACTCCGAGGACAGCTTCACAGATACGCAGTATTTT
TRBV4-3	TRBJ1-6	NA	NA	CASSQDSSDRSPLHF	TGCGCCAGCAGCCAAGACTCGAGTGACCGATCACCCCTCCACTTT
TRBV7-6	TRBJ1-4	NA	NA	CASSVVSNEKLFF	TGTGCCAGCAGCGTAGTCTCTAATGAAAAACTGTTTTTT
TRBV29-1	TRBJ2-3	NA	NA	CSVGGEDTQYF	TGCAGCGTTGGGGGGGAAGATACGCAGTATTTT
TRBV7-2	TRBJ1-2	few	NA	CASSQGLAPVYGYTF	TGTGCCAGCAGCCAAGGACTTGCCCCAGTTTATGGCTACACCTTC
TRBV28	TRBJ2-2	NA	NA	CASRPQGPGELFF	TGTGCCAGCAGGCCCCAGGGTCCCGGGGAGCTGTTTTTT
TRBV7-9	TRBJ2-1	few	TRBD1	CASSLTGYYEQFF	TGTGCCAGCAGCTTGACAGGGTATTATGAGCAGTTCTTC
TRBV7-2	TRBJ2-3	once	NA	CASSDPDFTDTQYF	TGTGCCAGCAGCGACCCGGACTTCACAGATACGCAGTATTTT
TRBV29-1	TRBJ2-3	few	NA	CSGPRDGGDTQYF	TGCAGCGGTCCCCGGGACGGCGGGGATACGCAGTATTTT
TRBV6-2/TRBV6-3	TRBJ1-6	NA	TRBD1	CASSFAGQGTPLHF	TGTGCCAGCAGTTTCGCCGGACAGGGAACACCCCTCCACTTT
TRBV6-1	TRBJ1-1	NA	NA	CASSHQQRMNTEAFF	TGTGCCAGCAGTCATCAACAGAGGATGAACACTGAAGCTTTCTTT
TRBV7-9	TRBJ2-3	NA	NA	CASSPQGYADTQYF	TGTGCCAGCAGCCCACAGGGTTATGCAGATACGCAGTATTTT
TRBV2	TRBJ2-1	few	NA	CASSALGQFF	TGTGCCAGCAGTGCCCTAGGGCAGTTCTTC
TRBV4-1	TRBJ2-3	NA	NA	CASSQDPGGNTQYF	TGCGCCAGCAGCCAAGATCCGGGCGGGAATACGCAGTATTTT
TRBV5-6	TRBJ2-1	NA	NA	CASSLLPQRAYNEQFF	TGTGCCAGCAGCCTCCTCCCCCAGCGGGCCTACAATGAGCAGTTCTTC
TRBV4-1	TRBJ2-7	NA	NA	CAGSPQGLSYEQYF	TGCGCCGGCAGCCCACAGGGACTCTCCTACGAGCAGTACTTC
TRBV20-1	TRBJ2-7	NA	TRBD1	CSASGTVSSDEQYF	TGCAGTGCTAGCGGGACAGTAAGCTCCGACGAGCAGTACTTC
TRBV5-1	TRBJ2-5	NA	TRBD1	CASSTGQGARETQYF	TGCGCCAGCAGCACCGGACAGGGGGCTCGTGAGACCCAGTACTTC
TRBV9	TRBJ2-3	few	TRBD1	CASSVNPGQGTDTQYF	TGTGCCAGCAGCGTAAACCCGGGACAGGGGACAGATACGCAGTATTTT
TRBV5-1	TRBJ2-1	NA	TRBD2	CASSSRATSGGNNEQFF	TGCGCCAGCAGCTCCCGCGCGACTAGCGGGGGCAACAATGAGCAGTTCTTC
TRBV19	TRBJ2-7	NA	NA	CTRSIRRQSEQYF	TGTACCAGGAGTATAAGGAGACAGTCCGAGCAGTACTTC
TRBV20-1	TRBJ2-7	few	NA	CSPQYSVYEQYF	TGCAGCCCCCAGTACTCCGTCTACGAGCAGTACTTC
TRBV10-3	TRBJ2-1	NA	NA	CAISEGGGVQFF	TGTGCCATCAGTGAAGGCGGGGGCGTTCAGTTCTTC
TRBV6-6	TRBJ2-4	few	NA	CASIAYQGAAKNIQYF	TGTGCCAGCATCGCCTACCAAGGGGCCGCGAAAAACATTCAGTACTTC
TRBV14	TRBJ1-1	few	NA	CASSTAMNTEAFF	TGTGCCAGCAGCACCGCTATGAACACTGAAGCTTTCTTT
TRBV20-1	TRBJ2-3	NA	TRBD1	CSARFAGTGLNAAQYF	TGCAGTGCTAGATTCGCCGGGACAGGGCTAAATGCCGCGCAGTATTTT
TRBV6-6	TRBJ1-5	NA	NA	CASIKRGSNQPQHF	TGTGCCAGCATCAAGAGGGGTAGCAATCAGCCCCAGCATTTT
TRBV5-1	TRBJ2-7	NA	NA	CASSSTQQGPEQYF	TGCGCCAGCAGCTCTACGCAGCAGGGTCCCGAGCAGTACTTC
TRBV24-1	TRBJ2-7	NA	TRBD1	CATSDPPGTGAEQYF	TGTGCCACCAGTGACCCACCGGGGACAGGGGCCGAGCAGTACTTC
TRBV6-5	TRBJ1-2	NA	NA	CASSSVSYYGYTF	TGTGCCAGCAGCTCCGTTTCGTACTATGGCTACACCTTC